Presented here are 21 T cell receptor beta chains from one specimen sequenced in a study of cytomegalovirus exposure and HLA in healthy donors. Researchers ran the PCR with 60 Vbeta and 13 Jbeta primers. TCRdb's table, derived via immunoSEQ multiplex PCR, lists solely in-frame clones and lacks some. The data hold more than 95,000 clones, with 79% observed a single time. Sequencing was carried out using PBMCs. The receptors come from a man younger than 40 in good health and CMV-seropositive.

V gene TRBV7-9 combines with J gene TRBJ1-2, with D perhaps matching TRBD1 (5 bases). This CDR3 has 13 amino acids. V lost 4 bases, J lost 8 bases, and 14 bases lay in between. Germline CDR1 is SEHNR and CDR2 is FQNEAQ (reference sequence). CDR3 region: CASSWEVGGGYTF. CDR3 coding DNA: TGTGCCAGCAGCTGGGAGGTCGGGGGAGGCTACACCTTC.

This clone was seen only once. The chain uses TRBV5-1 and TRBJ2-1; 7 nucleotides align to TRBD2. Trimming removed 3 bases from V and 8 bases from J; junction bases left unmatched: 5. The CDR3 runs 13 residues. CDR1 is SGHRS and CDR2 is YFSETQ in the germline V gene. The CDR3 sequence is CASSSRLADEQFF. The CDR3 coding sequence is TGCGCCAGCAGCTCGCGACTAGCAGATGAGCAGTTCTTC.

In DNA, the CDR3 is TGTGCCAGCACCTTACTAGCGGAGTCCTACAATGAGCAGTTCTTC. It specifies CASTLLAESYNEQFF. This chain links TRBV6-5 with TRBJ2-1; 8 positions match TRBD2. After removal of 7 bases from V and 1 base from J, the junction contained 6 bases not matched to a gene. The CDR3 sequence is 15 residues long. CDR1 and CDR2 from the germline V gene are MNHEY and SVGAGI.

The rearrangement joins TRBV6-6 to TRBJ1-2, with 8 bases aligning to TRBD1. Germline-derived CDR1 and CDR2 are MNHNY and SVGAGI (reference sequence). The V and J ends lost 2 bases and 7 bases, in that order; junction bases with no gene match: 9. The CDR3 spans 15 residues. The CDR3 nucleotides are TGTGCCAGCAGTTACGCAACGCAGGGGGCTAGTGGCTACACCTTC. Translating it yields CASSYATQGASGYTF.

The chain carries TRBV18 and TRBJ2-3; a possible D gene is TRBD2 (6 bases). Germline V CDR1 and CDR2: KGHSH, LQKENI. The CDR3 runs to 15 residues. The V end was cut by 2 bases, the J end by 4 bases, with 13 bases between. The CDR3 sequence is CASSPRRAIADTQYF. In DNA, the CDR3 is TGTGCCAGCTCACCAAGGAGGGCCATCGCAGATACGCAGTATTTT.

The J gene is TRBJ1-2, the V gene TRBV28, with unresolved D. This CDR3 is 12 amino acids long. Germline loops: CDR1 MDHEN, CDR2 SYDVKM. Trimming took 3 bases from V and 6 from J, leaving 8 bases between them. In DNA form, the CDR3 reads TGTGCCAGCAGTTTTGCGGATAATGGCTACACCTTC. Translation gives CASSFADNGYTF.

The chain couples TRBV9 to TRBJ2-3; 9 bases fit TRBD2. This CDR3 is 14 amino acids long. J was trimmed by 7 bases and V by 2 bases; bases with no gene match: 5. CDR1 is SGDLS, CDR2 YYNGEE, per germline. Here the CDR3 reads CASSVNSGGNTQYF. In DNA form, the CDR3 reads TGTGCCAGCAGCGTTAATAGCGGGGGAAATACGCAGTATTTT.

As concerns this clone: This sample includes further DNA sequences coding for the same CDR3. The gene calls are TRBV6-5 and TRBJ2-1, with D tentatively TRBD2 (5 bases). V lost 0 bases to trimming and J lost 0 bases, with 6 bases between them. The germline V gene encodes CDR1 MNHEY and CDR2 SVGAGI. The CDR3 length is 15 residues. The CDR3, as DNA: TGTGCCAGCAGTTACTCAGGAGGCTCCTACAATGAGCAGTTCTTC. It encodes CASSYSGGSYNEQFF.

The chain has TRBV11-2 and TRBJ2-7; TRBD2 matches at 9 bases. The CDR3 has 14 amino acids. Germline CDR1 is SGHAT and CDR2 is FQNNGV. J lost 3 bases, V lost 3 bases, and 3 bases had no gene match. The CDR3 DNA follows: TGTGCCAGCAGCTTCGCGGGGGGGAACTACGAGCAGTACTTC. This gives the protein CASSFAGGNYEQYF.

The gene calls are TRBV7-2 and TRBJ2-5; 7 bases match TRBD2. Germline lookup yields CDR1 SGHTA and CDR2 FQGNSA. This CDR3 has 13 residues. After removal of 3 bases from V and 5 bases from J, the junction contained 3 bases not matched to a gene. For the CDR3, the DNA is TGTGCCAGCAGCTTTTGGGGGGGGGAGACCCAGTACTTC. It specifies CASSFWGGETQYF.

The rearrangement uses TRBV18 and TRBJ2-7, with 10 bases aligning to TRBD2. Per the germline V gene, CDR1 is KGHSH and CDR2 is LQKENI. The CDR3 is 15 amino acids. V lost 3 bases, J lost 1 base, and 3 bases stayed unmatched. The CDR3 DNA reads as TGTGCCAGCTCACCGCTGACTAGCGGGTCCTACGAGCAGTACTTC. Protein: CASSPLTSGSYEQYF.

The chain is built from TRBV7-9 and TRBJ1-1, with TRBD1 matching over 11 bases. V shed 4 bases, J shed 1 base, and the junction held 5 bases outside the gene matches. This CDR3 comprises 16 residues. CDR1 is SEHNR, CDR2 FQNEAQ, per germline (reference sequence). The CDR3 region is CASSSGTGGANTEAFF. The DNA of the CDR3 is TGTGCCAGCAGCTCCGGGACAGGGGGTGCGAACACTGAAGCTTTCTTT.

The chain has TRBV6-1 and TRBJ2-7, with 9 bases identical to TRBD2. Trimming removed 2 bases from V and 6 bases from J; junction bases left unmatched: 5. Germline V gene sequence: CDR1 MNHNS, CDR2 SASEGT. The CDR3 has 14 amino acids. The CDR3 region is CASSERAGGTEQYF. The CDR3 nucleotides are TGTGCCAGCAGTGAAAGAGCGGGAGGTACCGAGCAGTACTTC.

The J gene is TRBJ2-7, the V gene TRBV28; 7 nucleotides agree with TRBD1. CDR3 size: 15 residues. V shed 6 bases, J shed 3 bases, and the junction held 11 bases outside the gene matches. The germline V gene encodes CDR1 MDHEN and CDR2 SYDVKM. CDR3 loop: CASRIGAGGFYEQYF. The CDR3 coding sequence is TGTGCCAGCAGAATAGGGGCAGGGGGATTCTACGAGCAGTACTTC.

This clone has more than one count but fewer than ten. This chain connects TRBV5-6 to TRBJ1-5; 8 nucleotides agree with TRBD1. This CDR3 comprises 17 residues. Germline assignment: CDR1 SGHDT and CDR2 YYEEEE. The V and J ends lost 0 bases and 5 bases, in that order; junction bases with no gene match: 10. CDR3 residues: CASSLEERQGAYQPQHF. The DNA for the CDR3 is TGTGCCAGCAGCTTGGAGGAGAGGCAGGGGGCATATCAGCCCCAGCATTTT. Full variable domain (outside the CDR3, taken from reference TRBV5-6 and TRBJ1-5): DAGVTQSPTHLIKTRGQQVTLRCSPKSGHDTVSWYQQALGQGPQFIFQYYEEEERQRGNFPDRFSGHQFPNYSSELNVNALLLGDSALYLCASSLEERQGAYQPQHFGDGTRLSIL.

The chain recombines TRBV30 with TRBJ2-3; 8 bases fit TRBD2. CDR1 and CDR2 (germline): GTSNPN, SVGIG (reference sequence). The V gene end was trimmed by 4 bases and the J gene end by 3 bases; junction bases not matched to a gene: 12. The CDR3 is made up of 16 amino acids. CDR3 DNA: TGTGCCTGGACCATACCGAATAGCGGGGTTACAGATACGCAGTATTTT. This codes for CAWTIPNSGVTDTQYF.

This clone was observed a few times. The chain employs TRBV6-5 and TRBJ2-7, with no clear D. Germline values: CDR1 MNHEY, CDR2 SVGAGI. The length of the CDR3 is 14 residues. Trimming pared 0 bases from V and 0 bases from J, leaving 6 bases between. The CDR3 is CASSYSTNSYEQYF. The CDR3 DNA reads as TGTGCCAGCAGTTACTCGACAAACTCCTACGAGCAGTACTTC.

The chain combines TRBV9 with TRBJ2-7; the match to TRBD1 covers 10 bases. J was trimmed by 4 bases and V by 4 bases; bases with no gene match: 14. CDR3 size: 17 residues. Germline V lookup: CDR1 SGDLS, CDR2 YYNGEE. CDR3 protein: CASSNRDRGRDLYEQYF. The CDR3 DNA follows: TGTGCCAGCAGCAACCGGGACAGGGGACGTGATCTATACGAGCAGTACTTC.

V gene TRBV29-1 combines with J gene TRBJ2-1; the match to TRBD2 covers 9 bases. The germline V gene encodes CDR1 SQVTM and CDR2 ANQGSEA. This CDR3 contains 16 residues. Unmatched junction bases numbered 14, after V lost 6 bases and J lost 5 bases. The CDR3 spells CSVPRYSGGRDNEQFF. The CDR3 DNA is TGCAGCGTCCCAAGATATAGCGGGGGCCGGGACAATGAGCAGTTCTTC.

The chain combines TRBV9 with TRBJ2-2; 7 nucleotides align to TRBD2. Losses at the gene ends were 6 bases for V and 5 bases for J; bases not matched to a gene: 7. Germline CDR1 SGDLS, CDR2 YYNGEE. This CDR3 has 14 residues. The CDR3 loop reads CASTGGSGTGELFF. The CDR3 coding sequence is TGTGCCAGCACGGGCGGGAGTGGGACCGGGGAGCTGTTTTTT.

This chain joins TRBV7-9 and TRBJ2-5; 12 bases match TRBD2. The CDR3 length is 15 residues. J gave up 4 bases and V 5 bases, and 5 bases lay outside the gene matches. CDR1 is SEHNR, CDR2 FQNEAQ, per germline (reference sequence). CDR3 loop: CASSRLAGVRETQYF. For the CDR3, the DNA is TGTGCCAGCAGCCGACTAGCGGGGGTACGAGAGACCCAGTACTTC.